This TCR beta chain came from a study of blood T cell repertoires in COVID-19. Turning to the study itself: The origin of the acute and convalescent COVID-19 samples was the United States, Italy and Spain. T cells, B-cell-depleted T cells, or PBMCs provided the cDNA or gDNA that served as material.

Original handling: Amplified reference gene primers provided the basis for estimating nucleated cell counts. Generated by immunoSEQ multiplex PCR, the TCRdb table keeps only in-frame clones and is missing some. V and J calls plus clone size are reproduced from that table; the DNA served to infer D and trimming. Altogether 200,000 to 250,000 clones are present, around 86% being singletons, with the ten largest covering 9.5% to 13%. This clone was observed a single time. The source material was peripheral blood. The sequence came from a woman in her forties or fifties with COVID-19, enrolled during active disease.

In nucleotides, the CDR3 is TGCAGCGTTGAAGATTCTCGGTTCCCTAGCGGGGGGACTCATCTCACAGATACGCAGTATTTT. This sequence encodes CSVEDSRFPSGGTHLTDTQYF. The V call is TRBV29-1, the J call TRBJ2-3; the match to TRBD2 covers 11 bases. CDR3 size: 21 residues. Germline values: CDR1 SQVTM, CDR2 ANQGSEA. V shed 0 bases and J 2 bases; nucleotides not matched to a gene: 19.